This TCR beta chain stems from a study of cytomegalovirus exposure and HLA in healthy donors. Study results and caveats: Common viral pathogens were later found to be apparently linked to several of the most significant clusters.

As regards this clone: Its antigen remains unidentified.

In germline, CDR1 is SEHNR, CDR2 FQNEAQ (reference sequence). Trimming left V 1 base short and J 4 bases short, with 16 bases between. The CDR3 length is 16 residues. Use of 60 Vbeta and 13 Jbeta primers characterized the PCR. Repertoires were generated with immunoSEQ multiplex PCR, while TCRdb's copy carries only in-frame clones and drops some. Of 150,000 to 200,000 clones listed, less than 90% are singletons. The genes are TRBV7-9 and TRBJ1-2; unclear D gene. The receptor's source is a young man in good health and CMV-seronegative. Specimen: PBMCs. The chain's CDR3 is CASSLEAGHSSYGYTF. In DNA form, the CDR3 reads TGTGCCAGCAGCTTAGAGGCAGGCCATTCTTCCTATGGCTACACCTTC.